This T cell receptor beta chain was captured in a study of long-term antiretroviral therapy in people with HIV. Study findings and constraints: Those clones which expanded before ART made up the dominant part of the repertoire at all time points. Spans of CDR3 length were tighter for HIV repertoires than for controls.

Trimming removed 5 bases from V and 3 bases from J, with 11 bases in between. This CDR3 comprises 13 residues. Germline CDR1 and CDR2: SGHRS and YFSETQ. Running of the v3.0 immunoSEQ assay took place at survey level. In sequencing, roughly 40,000-50,000 T-cell genomes per sample were targeted. The method was immunoSEQ multiplex PCR; TCRdb's version includes in-frame clones alone and lacks a portion of them. The table lists about 20,000 clones, about nine tenths of them singletons. Concerning this clone itself: Its specificity is not known.

This receptor was identified in a woman in her twenties or thirties with HIV. Sequenced material: unsorted PBMCs, taken approximately 4.2 years before starting antiretroviral therapy. The chain carries TRBV5-1 and TRBJ2-5, with D perhaps TRBD1 or TRBD2 (5 bases each). The CDR3 nucleotides are TGCGCCAGCAGAAAGGTGGGGGAAGAGACCCAGTACTTC. Translated: CASRKVGEETQYF.